The 18 T cell receptor beta chains below were found in one sample sequenced in a study of OX40 agonist ivuxolimab in advanced cancers. The table came from immunoSEQ multiplex PCR; TCRdb's copy has only in-frame clones and leaves some out. The repertoire consists of about 59,000 clones, with approximately 87% occurring once and the leading ten covering roughly 2%. This material consisted of CD4+ or CD8+ T cells sorted from blood, taken in a trial of the OX40 agonist ivuxolimab. These TCRs come from an adult with an advanced solid tumor such as melanoma, head and neck, liver or kidney cancer.

The gene calls are TRBV6-5 and TRBJ2-1; 11 bases are shared with TRBD2. V lost 4 bases to trimming and J lost 8 bases; unmatched junction nucleotides: 7. Germline CDR1 and CDR2: MNHEY and SVGAGI. The CDR3 is made up of 15 amino acids. CDR3: CASSSRLAGWDEQFF. The CDR3 bases are TGTGCCAGCAGTTCTCGACTAGCGGGGTGGGATGAGCAGTTCTTC.

J is TRBJ1-1 and V is TRBV6-1, with a possible D match to TRBD1 (5 bases). This CDR3 comprises 15 residues. Germline values: CDR1 MNHNS, CDR2 SASEGT. V gave up 1 base and J gave up 2 bases, with 11 bases separating them. The chain's CDR3 is CASSEVVGLNTEAFF. DNA of the CDR3: TGTGCCAGCAGTGAAGTGGTGGGGCTTAACACTGAAGCTTTCTTT.

J is TRBJ2-7 and V is TRBV10-3; the match to TRBD1 covers 7 bases. The CDR3 loop spans 11 amino acids. J was trimmed by 5 bases and V by 5 bases; bases with no gene match: 0. CDR1 ENHRY and CDR2 SYGVKD come from the germline V gene. This CDR3 reads CAISTGDEQYF. Written as DNA, the CDR3 is TGTGCCATCAGTACAGGGGACGAGCAGTACTTC.

The rearrangement links TRBV19 to TRBJ1-5; D call uncertain. Trimming left V 2 bases short and J 4 bases short, with 6 bases between. The germline V gene has CDR1 LNHDA and CDR2 SQIVND (reference sequence). This CDR3 is built from 13 residues. The CDR3 loop reads CASSITLNQPQHF. The CDR3 nucleotides read TGTGCCAGTAGTATAACCCTAAATCAGCCCCAGCATTTT.

The rearrangement joins TRBV6-5 to TRBJ2-5; 7 nucleotides agree with TRBD1. Per germline, CDR1 MNHEY and CDR2 SVGAGI. V lost 6 bases to trimming and J lost 7 bases; unmatched junction nucleotides: 8. This CDR3 spans 13 amino acids. In DNA form, the CDR3 reads TGTGCCAGCAGAAGGGGGCCAGCTACGACCCAGTACTTC. Translated, it gives CASRRGPATTQYF.

This sequence joins TRBV2 and TRBJ1-2, with 9 bases lining up with TRBD1. CDR3 length equals 15 residues. CDR1 and CDR2 from the germline V gene are SNHLY and FYNNEI. V gave up 5 bases and J gave up 4 bases; unmatched junction bases: 8. CDR3 sequence reads: CASSLLGQGSYGYTF. DNA of the CDR3: TGTGCCAGCAGTCTCCTGGGACAGGGTAGCTATGGCTACACCTTC. The full variable domain, in which reference TRBV2 and TRBJ1-2 provide the parts outside the CDR3, is EPEVTQTPSHQVTQMGQEVILRCVPISNHLYFYWYRQILGQKVEFLVSFYNNEISEKSEIFDDQFSVERPDGSNFTLKIRSTKLEDSAMYFCASSLLGQGSYGYTFGSGTRLTVV.

The V and J genes are TRBV5-4 and TRBJ1-2; D gene ambiguous. V lost 4 bases to trimming and J lost 7 bases, with 14 bases between them. The CDR3 consists of 13 residues. Germline CDR1 reads SGHNT; CDR2 reads YYREEE (reference sequence). The CDR3 protein is CASSRGTRPGYTF. The CDR3 DNA sequence: TGTGCCAGCAGCCGGGGAACCAGGCCTGGCTACACCTTC.

On this clone itself: One junction end disagrees with the germline gene, perhaps due to a read error. The CDR3 coding sequence is TGTGCCAGCAGTTTATGCCAAGAGGCCCAGTACTTC. Protein: CASSLCQEAQYF. The chain has TRBV27 and TRBJ2-5; no clear D. The CDR3 is made up of 12 amino acids. Looked up from germline, CDR1 is MNHEY and CDR2 is SMNVEV (reference sequence).

The chain joins TRBV7-3 to TRBJ2-2; 7 bases line up with TRBD2. The CDR3 contains 11 residues. With V trimmed by 8 bases and J by 8 bases, 2 bases remained unmatched. The germline V gene encodes CDR1 SGHTA and CDR2 FQGTGA. CDR3 DNA: TGTGCCAGCGGGGAGGGTGGGGAGCTGTTTTTT. Encoded protein: CASGEGGELFF.

The sample holds many counts of this clone. The chain couples TRBV2 to TRBJ1-5; 8 positions agree with TRBD1. Germline V gene lookup returns CDR1 SNHLY and CDR2 FYNNEI. J was trimmed by 1 base and V by 6 bases; bases with no gene match: 5. CDR3 size: 15 residues. For the CDR3, the DNA is TGTGCCAGCAGCGCTACAGGGGGAAGCAATCAGCCCCAGCATTTT. Protein: CASSATGGSNQPQHF.

The V gene is TRBV2, the J gene TRBJ2-5; 12 nucleotides match TRBD2. This CDR3 region has 15 residues. CDR1 and CDR2 (germline): SNHLY, FYNNEI. V was pared by 4 bases and J by 5 bases, with 5 bases of the junction left unmatched. The CDR3 nucleotides read TGTGCCAGCAGTGCGGGACTAGCGGGCCCGGAGACCCAGTACTTC. This codes for CASSAGLAGPETQYF.

The CDR3 DNA sequence: TGTGCCAGCAGACCGACAGGGCCCTACGAGCAGTACTTC. Translating it yields CASRPTGPYEQYF. The rearrangement uses TRBV6-5 and TRBJ2-7; 7 bases are a match to TRBD1. With V trimmed by 6 bases and J by 2 bases, 4 bases remained unmatched. Germline V gene data show CDR1 as MNHEY and CDR2 as SVGAGI. This CDR3 region has 13 residues.

The chain couples TRBV4-1 to TRBJ2-5; 9 bases agree with TRBD2. The germline CDR1 and CDR2 sequences are MGHRA and YSYEKL. V trimming: 3 bases; J trimming: 14 bases; junction bases outside the gene matches: 19. The CDR3 consists of 16 residues. DNA for the CDR3: TGCGCCAGCAGCCACTCCGGCGCTAGCGGGGCCCACACGGATTACTTC. Amino acids: CASSHSGASGAHTDYF.

The V gene is TRBV10-3, the J gene TRBJ1-2; the D is unclear. This CDR3 region has 16 residues. V lost 3 bases to trimming and J lost 4 bases, with 18 bases between them. Germline V lookup: CDR1 ENHRY, CDR2 SYGVKD. The CDR3: CAISDDFESILYGYTF. For the CDR3, the DNA is TGTGCCATCAGTGATGACTTTGAGTCAATTCTCTATGGCTACACCTTC.

The chain has TRBV9 and TRBJ1-3, with 8 bases identical to TRBD1. The ends lost 0 bases at V and 2 bases at J; junction bases unmatched: 19. The germline V gene encodes CDR1 SGDLS and CDR2 YYNGEE. This CDR3 spans 21 amino acids. The CDR3 loop is CASSVAPGGQAGVGTGNTIYF. CDR3 bases: TGTGCCAGCAGCGTAGCCCCGGGGGGACAGGCCGGGGTGGGCACTGGAAACACCATATATTTT.

This chain connects TRBV7-2 to TRBJ1-6; TRBD1 is a possible D gene (5 bases). V gave up 5 bases and J gave up 7 bases, with 12 bases separating them. The CDR3 is 14 residues long. The germline CDR1 and CDR2 sequences are SGHTA and FQGNSA. The CDR3 spells CASSQLGGNSPLHF. CDR3 DNA sequence: TGTGCCAGCAGCCAACTGGGGGGGAATTCACCCCTCCACTTT.

The chain has TRBV5-1 and TRBJ2-2; no reliable D call. This CDR3 has 12 amino acids. V was trimmed by 1 base and J by 9 bases, leaving 7 bases between them. In germline, CDR1 is SGHRS, CDR2 YFSETQ. CDR3 nucleotides: TGCGCCAGCAGCTTGCCTGGCTGGGAGCTGTTTTTT. As protein: CASSLPGWELFF.

CDR3 in amino acids: CATKGGRLAGSSTDTQYF. Written as DNA, the CDR3 is TGTGCCACAAAAGGAGGGAGACTAGCGGGCTCTAGCACAGATACGCAGTATTTT. This rearrangement joins TRBV30 to TRBJ2-3, with TRBD2 identical over 10 bases. The CDR3 sequence is 18 residues long. V lost 8 bases and J lost 0; bases outside the gene matches: 17. The germline V gene encodes CDR1 GTSNPN and CDR2 SVGIG (reference sequence).